This record concerns one T cell receptor beta chain sequence. Its cognate antigen has yet to be identified. Base qualities are not at hand, and no much larger clone is one base apart. The data belong to a study of blood T cells in healthy people across ages (dated by TCRdb to 2014 to 2015). Regarding the complete study: In model experiments, roughly one uniquely barcoded TCR beta cDNA molecule per two T cells was captured by template switching. The study analyzed two additional independent replicas of 1 million unique cDNA reads from the same blood draw for two donors, one aged 18 to 30 and one aged 80 or older. To avoid experimental bias, donors of different ages were distributed randomly across sequencing lanes. The study measured age-related changes in TCR beta repertoire diversity using deep sequencing normalized with unique cDNA molecular identifiers. The donors were divided into four age groups: young (average around 17 years), middle-aged (about 40), aged (approximately 62) and long-lived (82).

Sequences SEHNR (CDR1) and FQNEAQ (CDR2) are obtained from the germline V gene (reference sequence). V is reduced by 5 bases and J by 3 bases, leaving a spacing of 14 bases between them. From its cysteine to its phenylalanine, the CDR3 spans 14 amino acids. Only the CDR3 portion is preserved as DNA: 42 bases, with reading frame beginning at the first base. Systemically healthy Caucasian individuals from Russia, approximately 39 in total and aged roughly 6 to 100 years, were included as donors. Each donor gave 8 to 10 milliliters of peripheral blood, collected into EDTA-treated Vacutainer tubes. Ficoll-Paque density-gradient centrifugation was used to isolate PBMCs, with at least 6 million per sample. Trizol reagent was used to extract total RNA from PBMCs, with at least 6 micrograms per sample. Naive CD45RAhigh/CD27high T cell percentages were measured by flow cytometry on a PBMC aliquot from every donor.

Libraries were made using 5' RACE. The sequencer listed for this sample is Illumina HiSeq 2500. A second PCR of roughly 7 to 11 cycles was performed with a sample-barcoded 5' primer and a J-beta primer mix. A template-switch 5' adaptor carrying 12 random nucleotides introduced a unique molecular identifier onto each TCR beta cDNA molecule. Each sample yielded at least 3 million CDR3-containing paired-end reads. First-strand cDNA was synthesized from all RNA with the Mint cDNA synthesis kit, primed by a TRBC-specific oligonucleotide. Following uracil-DNA glycosylase treatment, all cDNA underwent a first 18-cycle PCR with the universal primers M1SS and BC2_uni_R. Regarding the original processing steps: Normalization of each sample was performed by random selection of 1 million high-quality reads, each carrying a distinct molecular identifier. Reads with shared molecular identifiers were discarded instead of being binned into consensus sequences. MiTCR, run with a Q25 quality threshold and the strictest error-elimination algorithm, handled CDR3 identification, clonotype clustering and error correction. A nonparametric unseen species model with Euler transformation was used to estimate a lower bound on total TCR beta diversity. TCRdb redid the processing of the public reads, applying fastp at Q25 and MiXCR, and retained in-frame beta chains. One record per CDR3 amino acid sequence lists the most common genes and DNA. The V and J calls shown here were made by TCRdb, not taken from the authors' results. Recorded for this sample are under 800,000 distinct CDR3 sequences; roughly 45% of them occurred a single time. In total, the top ten clones hold roughly 20% of the sample.

On the study overall, not on this receptor specifically: Conclusive comparison of naive and antigen-experienced compartments was prevented by the profiling of bulk unsorted PBMCs. Estimates of total diversity based on one million sequenced T cells were considered lower bounds and underestimates. Observed TCR beta diversity per million T cells fell roughly linearly with age, and a significant reduction was already apparent by age around 40. The long-lived group showed more naive CD4+ T cells, fewer expanded clones and increased TCR diversity than the aged group, suggesting age selection. Because donor CMV infection status was unknown, age-related changes in expanded clonotypes were potentially confounded. Observed TCR beta diversity correlated strongly with the percentage of naive T cells measured by flow cytometry.

The TCR was taken from a woman between 55 and 75 years old in good health. This chain joins TRBV7-9 to TRBJ2-7; confidence is insufficient to name the D gene. Sequencing was performed on blood. The DNA sequence is TGTGCCAGCAGCCTCTTTCCTCGGCACTACGAGCAGTACTTC. This is translated as CASSLFPRHYEQYF.